A single sample is the source of the 12 T cell receptor beta chains below, sequenced in a study of T cell responses to AZD1222 COVID-19 vaccine. Produced via immunoSEQ multiplex PCR; TCRdb's table is partial and in-frame only. The sample comprises about 130,000 clones, more than 75% of which are singletons, and approximately 4% rests with the top ten. The specimen was peripheral blood, collected on day 0 of AZD1222 vaccination. These receptors all come from an adult in good health.

CDR3 amino acids: CSVEFSSYEQYF. In nucleotides, the CDR3 is TGCAGCGTTGAATTTAGCTCCTACGAGCAGTACTTC. This rearrangement joins TRBV29-1 to TRBJ2-7; D unresolved. CDR1 SQVTM and CDR2 ANQGSEA come from the germline V gene. V dropped 2 bases and J dropped 0 bases, with 5 bases sitting between them. The CDR3 runs to 12 residues.

V is TRBV11-2 and J is TRBJ2-3, with TRBD1 identical over 8 bases. V dropped 5 bases and J dropped 1; count of bases not matched to a gene: 5. Germline V gene data show CDR1 as SGHAT and CDR2 as FQNNGV. The CDR3 has 15 amino acids. The CDR3 loop is CASSDRGSGTDTQYF. Written as DNA, the CDR3 is TGTGCCAGCAGCGACAGGGGATCTGGCACAGATACGCAGTATTTT.

V and J are TRBV2 and TRBJ2-7; no clear D gene. The CDR3 covers 17 residues. With 6 bases removed from V and 2 bases from J, the gap between germline ends came to 23 bases. Germline V gene sequence: CDR1 SNHLY, CDR2 FYNNEI. CDR3 loop: CASSYARRVGTPYEQYF. CDR3 coding DNA: TGTGCCAGCAGCTACGCGAGAAGGGTAGGAACCCCCTACGAGCAGTACTTC.

V and J are TRBV29-1 and TRBJ1-4; 11 bases match TRBD1. With 6 bases clipped from V and 7 bases from J, the junction kept 7 bases outside the gene matches. This CDR3 has 14 residues. The germline CDR1 and CDR2 sequences are SQVTM and ANQGSEA. The CDR3 protein is CSVAFGTGGEKLFF. The CDR3 region has the DNA TGCAGCGTCGCTTTCGGGACAGGGGGTGAAAAACTGTTTTTT.

The V and J genes are TRBV9 and TRBJ1-1, with a weak D call TRBD1 (5 bases). The CDR3 runs to 15 residues. Per germline, CDR1 SGDLS and CDR2 YYNGEE. Deletions cut 3 bases from V and 3 bases from J, with 15 bases between. CDR3 bases: TGTGCCAGCAGCGGCCTCAGCGTGGGGGACACTGAAGCTTTCTTT. The encoded protein is CASSGLSVGDTEAFF. The full variable domain, completed using reference TRBV9 and TRBJ1-1, is DSGVTQTPKHLITATGQRVTLRCSPRSGDLSVYWYQQSLDQGLQFLIQYYNGEERAKGNILERFSAQQFPDLHSELNLSSLELGDSALYFCASSGLSVGDTEAFFGQGTRLTVV.

Comments on this clone: Sequence at one end of the junction differs from germline and may be a read error. The same CDR3 is also encoded by other DNA sequences in this sample. The chain combines TRBV6-1 with TRBJ1-1; D not certain. Germline CDR1 is MNHNS and CDR2 is SASEGT. The CDR3 is 12 amino acids. In DNA, the CDR3 is TGTGCCAGCAGAGAAGGGAACACTGAAGCTTTCTTT. Amino acids: CASREGNTEAFF.

V is TRBV28 and J is TRBJ1-1, with 9 bases lining up with TRBD1. The J segment lost 1 base and the V segment lost 3 bases, leaving 9 bases of the junction unmatched. Germline CDR1 MDHEN, CDR2 SYDVKM. The CDR3 runs 17 residues. CDR3 coding DNA: TGTGCCAGCAGTTTTAGGACAGGGGTCGGGGGGAACACTGAAGCTTTCTTT. Translating gives CASSFRTGVGGNTEAFF.

The V call is TRBV6-4, the J call TRBJ1-1; D is unclear. CDR3 length: 13 amino acids. Germline-derived CDR1 and CDR2 are MRHNA and SNTAGT. V shed 6 bases and J shed 1 base, with 9 bases lying between them. The CDR3 nucleotides are TGTGCCAGCAGATCCGGGTGGAACACTGAAGCTTTCTTT. It encodes CASRSGWNTEAFF.

This sequence joins TRBV27 and TRBJ2-1; tentatively, D is TRBD1 or TRBD2 (5 bases each). Trimming pared 3 bases from V and 0 bases from J, leaving 12 bases between. CDR1 and CDR2 (germline): MNHEY, SMNVEV (reference sequence). The CDR3 spans 16 residues. CDR3: CASSLSAGSSYNEQFF. For the CDR3, the DNA is TGTGCCAGCAGTTTGTCGGCAGGGAGCTCCTACAATGAGCAGTTCTTC.

The chain is built from TRBV7-8 and TRBJ1-1; 8 positions match TRBD1. The CDR3 length is 15 residues. J lost 4 bases, V lost 5 bases, and 9 bases had no gene match. The germline V gene encodes CDR1 SGHVS and CDR2 FQNEAQ. Here the CDR3 reads CASSALTGVSTEAFF. The CDR3 DNA sequence: TGTGCCAGCAGCGCGCTGACAGGGGTAAGCACTGAAGCTTTCTTT. Full variable domain (rest looked up from reference TRBV7-8 and TRBJ1-1): GAGVSQSPRYKVAKRGQDVALRCDPISGHVSLFWYQQALGQGPEFLTYFQNEAQLDKSGLPSDRFFAERPEGSVSTLKIQRTQQEDSAVYLCASSALTGVSTEAFFGQGTRLTVV.

V is TRBV6-6 and J is TRBJ1-2; 8 nucleotides line up with TRBD1. CDR1 and CDR2 from the germline V gene are MNHNY and SVGAGI (reference sequence). The trim removed 8 bases at V and 0 bases at J, leaving 8 bases unmatched. The CDR3 runs 15 residues. In DNA, the CDR3 is TGTGCCAGCTTTAAGGGACAGGCCTCTAACTATGGCTACACCTTC. Protein sequence: CASFKGQASNYGYTF.

This clone occurred a few times. The genes are TRBV7-9 and TRBJ2-7; 7 bases agree with TRBD1. V was clipped by 4 bases and J by 3 bases; unmatched bases: 3. Germline V gene lookup returns CDR1 SEHNR and CDR2 FQNEAQ (reference sequence). The CDR3 runs 13 residues. The CDR3 nucleotides read TGTGCCAGCAGCTGGACAGGTCTCTACGAGCAGTACTTC. This encodes CASSWTGLYEQYF.